The 28 T cell receptor beta chains presented below share a single source sample, sequenced in a study of blood T cell repertoires in COVID-19. The method was immunoSEQ multiplex PCR; TCRdb's version includes in-frame clones alone and lacks a portion of them. In the table there are around 200,000 clones, under 85% of which are singletons. Sequences were obtained from peripheral blood. These receptors all stem from a woman of 80 years or more with acute or convalescent COVID-19.

The chain couples TRBV2 to TRBJ2-1, with 9 bases aligning to TRBD2. Germline CDR1 is SNHLY and CDR2 is FYNNEI. Unmatched junction bases numbered 13, after V lost 11 bases and J lost 5 bases. CDR3 size: 15 residues. This CDR3 is CAGRHNSGGNNEQFF. CDR3 nucleotide sequence: TGTGCCGGACGTCACAATAGCGGGGGAAACAATGAGCAGTTCTTC.

This clone occurred once. The chain carries TRBV10-3 and TRBJ1-1; tentative D call: TRBD1 (6 bases). Germline V CDR1 and CDR2: ENHRY, SYGVKD. The CDR3 is 14 amino acids. The V end lost 3 bases, the J end lost 1 base, and 9 bases lay between the germline ends. The CDR3: CAISELGGNTEAFF. CDR3 nucleotides: TGTGCCATCAGTGAATTAGGGGGGAACACTGAAGCTTTCTTT.

The chain is built from TRBV5-4 and TRBJ2-1; D may be TRBD2 (5 bases). V was clipped by 0 bases and J by 7 bases, with 5 bases between them. Per the germline V gene, CDR1 is SGHNT and CDR2 is YYREEE (reference sequence). The CDR3 is 12 residues long. The CDR3 DNA reads TGTGCCAGCAGCTTGGCGGGGAATGAGCAGTTCTTC. Protein: CASSLAGNEQFF.

This rearrangement joins TRBV5-4 to TRBJ2-3, with 7 bases aligning to TRBD2. The CDR3 is made up of 16 amino acids. Losses at the gene ends were 0 bases for V and 4 bases for J; bases not matched to a gene: 8. The germline CDR1 and CDR2 sequences are SGHNT and YYREEE (reference sequence). CDR3 sequence reads: CASSLVAGATADTQYF. CDR3 coding DNA: TGTGCCAGCAGCTTGGTCGCGGGAGCTACGGCAGATACGCAGTATTTT. The complete variable domain, with remaining parts taken from reference TRBV5-4 and TRBJ2-3, reads ETGVTQSPTHLIKTRGQQVTLRCSSQSGHNTVSWYQQALGQGPQFIFQYYREEENGRGNFPPRFSGLQFPNYSSELNVNALELDDSALYLCASSLVAGATADTQYFGPGTRLTVL.

This chain links TRBV6-6 with TRBJ2-5, with D perhaps matching TRBD2 (7 bases). Germline-derived CDR1 and CDR2 are MNHNY and SVGAGI (reference sequence). V was cut by 5 bases and J by 5 bases, with 15 bases left in between. This CDR3 spans 14 amino acids. The CDR3 DNA reads TGTGCCAGCAGTCCACAGGGAGGGACGGAGACCCAGTACTTC. Translation: CASSPQGGTETQYF.

This sequence joins TRBV12-3 or TRBV12-4 and TRBJ2-3; 8 nucleotides match TRBD1. The CDR3 sequence is 11 residues long. Trimming at V came to 5 bases and at J to 10 bases, leaving 2 bases not matched to a gene. For the CDR3, the DNA is TGTGCCAGCAGTCGACAGGGGTCGCAGTATTTT. This gives the protein CASSRQGSQYF.

V is TRBV24-1 and J is TRBJ2-5, with a tentative D call TRBD2 (6 bases). The CDR3 sequence is 12 residues long. CDR1 KGHDR and CDR2 SFDVKD come from the germline V gene. Trimming removed 9 bases at V and 4 bases at J, with 11 bases between. CDR3 sequence reads: CATRGLRETQYF. As DNA, the CDR3 is TGTGCCACCCGGGGACTTCGAGAGACCCAGTACTTC.

The V gene is TRBV3-1 (or the pseudogene TRBV3-2), the J gene TRBJ2-7; unclear D gene. V dropped 2 bases and J dropped 2 bases, with 16 bases sitting between them. The CDR3 covers 16 residues. CDR1 is LGHDT and CDR2 is YNNKEL in the germline V gene (reference sequence). CDR3 bases: TGTGCCAGCAGCCAAAACGGCAGGTACCCCACCTACGAGCAGTACTTC. Protein: CASSQNGRYPTYEQYF.

The CDR3 nucleotides are TGTGCCAGCAGCCAAGAAACGGGCTATAATTCACCCCTCCACTTT. Translated, it gives CASSQETGYNSPLHF. This chain connects TRBV3-1 (or the pseudogene TRBV3-2) to TRBJ1-6; D uncertain. CDR1 LGHDT and CDR2 YNNKEL come from the germline V gene (reference sequence). Trimming stripped 0 bases from V and 3 bases from J, with 6 bases between. The CDR3 is made up of 15 amino acids.

CDR3 loop: CASSSLSGVSTEAFF. The CDR3 DNA follows: TGTGCCAGCAGCTCCCTCTCCGGGGTCTCCACTGAAGCTTTCTTT. The chain couples TRBV9 to TRBJ1-1; no definite D call. Deletions cut 4 bases from V and 4 bases from J, with 17 bases between. CDR1 and CDR2 from the germline V gene are SGDLS and YYNGEE. The CDR3 runs 15 residues.

The V gene is TRBV19, the J gene TRBJ1-3; unclear D gene. Trimming left V 7 bases short and J 0 bases short, with 7 bases between. This CDR3 is 13 amino acids long. Per germline, CDR1 LNHDA and CDR2 SQIVND (reference sequence). CDR3 bases: TGTGCCAGTAAGCGGAGCTCTGGAAACACCATATATTTT. Protein product: CASKRSSGNTIYF.

This clone was counted a few times. The gene calls are TRBV5-4 and TRBJ2-1; the D gene is possibly TRBD2 (5 bases). V was trimmed by 2 bases and J by 6 bases, leaving 9 bases between them. The germline CDR1 and CDR2 sequences are SGHNT and YYREEE (reference sequence). This CDR3 is 13 amino acids long. CDR3 sequence: CASSFTSPNEQFF. The CDR3 nucleotides are TGTGCCAGCAGCTTTACTAGTCCCAATGAGCAGTTCTTC.

In its sample, this clone was seen a few times. This chain joins TRBV29-1 and TRBJ1-1; 8 nucleotides align to TRBD1. Germline CDR1 is SQVTM and CDR2 is ANQGSEA. This CDR3 contains 14 residues. V lost 5 bases, J lost 2 bases, and 7 bases stayed unmatched. In DNA, the CDR3 is TGCAGCGTTTCAAGGACAGGGCCCAACACTGAAGCTTTCTTT. Its translation is CSVSRTGPNTEAFF.

The chain has TRBV4-1 and TRBJ1-5; D uncertain. Germline CDR1 is MGHRA and CDR2 is YSYEKL. The CDR3 spans 18 residues. Trimming shortened V by 4 bases and J by 5 bases, and 24 bases separated the two germline ends. This CDR3 reads CASSLRESVAGLHQPQHF. In DNA form, the CDR3 reads TGCGCCAGCAGCCTGCGGGAATCGGTGGCCGGCCTCCATCAGCCCCAGCATTTT.

The chain combines TRBV10-1 with TRBJ1-2; 10 nucleotides match TRBD1. The CDR3 consists of 13 residues. J gave up 5 bases and V 4 bases, and 1 base lay outside the gene matches. CDR1 is WNHNN and CDR2 is SYGVQD in the germline V gene (reference sequence). In DNA form, the CDR3 reads TGCGCCAGCAGTGCGGGACAGGGGTATGGCTACACCTTC. This encodes CASSAGQGYGYTF.

The chain joins TRBV3-1 (or the pseudogene TRBV3-2) to TRBJ1-1; D call uncertain. V lost 1 base and J lost 1, with 4 bases in between. The germline V gene has CDR1 LGHDT and CDR2 YNNKEL (reference sequence). This CDR3 is 13 amino acids long. The CDR3 region has the DNA TGTGCCAGCAGCCAAGGAGAGAACACTGAAGCTTTCTTT. This gives the protein CASSQGENTEAFF.

The V gene is TRBV30, the J gene TRBJ2-5; 9 bases agree with TRBD2. The CDR3 is 12 residues long. Trimming removed 5 bases from V and 4 bases from J; junction bases left unmatched: 2. In germline, CDR1 is GTSNPN, CDR2 SVGIG (reference sequence). The CDR3 reads CAWGAGGETQYF. CDR3 DNA: TGTGCCTGGGGAGCGGGAGGAGAGACCCAGTACTTC.

V usage is TRBV5-4 and J usage is TRBJ1-2; 7 bases are a match to TRBD1. The CDR3 runs to 15 residues. With 2 bases clipped from V and 7 bases from J, the junction kept 11 bases outside the gene matches. The germline V gene encodes CDR1 SGHNT and CDR2 YYREEE (reference sequence). The CDR3, as DNA: TGTGCCAGCAGCTTAGGGGGCCCGGGGGCTGTTGGCTACACCTTC. Its translation is CASSLGGPGAVGYTF. Combining the CDR3 with reference TRBV5-4 and TRBJ1-2 gives the whole variable domain ETGVTQSPTHLIKTRGQQVTLRCSSQSGHNTVSWYQQALGQGPQFIFQYYREEENGRGNFPPRFSGLQFPNYSSELNVNALELDDSALYLCASSLGGPGAVGYTFGSGTRLTVV.

V gene TRBV2 combines with J gene TRBJ1-3, with a weak D call TRBD1 (6 bases). CDR3 length equals 15 residues. Trimming shortened V by 4 bases and J by 3 bases, and 13 bases separated the two germline ends. CDR1 is SNHLY and CDR2 is FYNNEI in the germline V gene. The CDR3 DNA is TGTGCCAGCAGTGCACAGGGTGCGAATGGAAACACCATATATTTT. Translated, it gives CASSAQGANGNTIYF. Combining the CDR3 with reference TRBV2 and TRBJ1-3 gives the whole variable domain EPEVTQTPSHQVTQMGQEVILRCVPISNHLYFYWYRQILGQKVEFLVSFYNNEISEKSEIFDDQFSVERPDGSNFTLKIRSTKLEDSAMYFCASSAQGANGNTIYFGEGSWLTVV.

The rearrangement links TRBV18 to TRBJ2-1; tentative D call: TRBD1 (6 bases). Germline V gene lookup returns CDR1 KGHSH and CDR2 LQKENI. Trimming left V 4 bases short and J 5 bases short, with 9 bases between. This CDR3 contains 13 residues. The CDR3 reads CASSHDRNNEQFF. Written as DNA, the CDR3 is TGTGCCAGCTCACACGACAGGAACAATGAGCAGTTCTTC.

The chain combines TRBV21-1 with TRBJ2-2; whether TRBD1, the table's D call, matches the DNA was not checked. TRBV21-1 constitutes a pseudogene. The CDR3 totals 18 residues. CDR3 DNA: TGTGCCAGCAGCAAATCCGGGACAATCAAAAACATCTCCGGGGAGCTGTTTTTT. Protein product: CASSKSGTIKNISGELFF.

This chain connects TRBV30 to TRBJ1-2, with 8 bases matching TRBD1. This CDR3 is built from 13 residues. V lost 3 bases and J lost 4; bases outside the gene matches: 4. CDR1 is GTSNPN and CDR2 is SVGIG in the germline V gene (reference sequence). The CDR3 bases are TGTGCCTGGAGCGGACAGGGCCTCTATGGCTACACCTTC. Residues: CAWSGQGLYGYTF.

The rearrangement uses TRBV19 and TRBJ2-7; 12 nucleotides align to TRBD2. This CDR3 comprises 15 residues. Unmatched junction bases numbered 7, after V lost 5 bases and J lost 5 bases. Germline assignment: CDR1 LNHDA and CDR2 SQIVND (reference sequence). CDR3 bases: TGTGCCAGTAGTGCCAGACTAGCGGGAGCCCACGAGCAGTACTTC. Protein sequence: CASSARLAGAHEQYF.

The chain carries TRBV29-1 and TRBJ1-6, with 9 bases identical to TRBD1. Trimming removed 4 bases from V and 10 bases from J; junction bases left unmatched: 8. CDR1 SQVTM and CDR2 ANQGSEA come from the germline V gene. The length of the CDR3 is 14 residues. CDR3: CSVVGQGLGSPLHF. CDR3 DNA: TGCAGCGTTGTGGGACAGGGACTTGGCTCACCCCTCCACTTT. Full variable domain (missing parts from reference TRBV29-1 and TRBJ1-6): SAVISQKPSRDICQRGTSLTIQCQVDSQVTMMFWYRQQPGQSLTLIATANQGSEATYESGFVIDKFPISRPNLTFSTLTVSNMSPEDSSIYLCSVVGQGLGSPLHFGNGTRLTVT.

The CDR3: CASSQGDREGYGYTF. The CDR3 region has the DNA TGCGCCAGCAGCCAAGGGGACAGGGAGGGCTATGGCTACACCTTC. V usage is TRBV4-1 and J usage is TRBJ1-2; 9 nucleotides match TRBD1. CDR1 MGHRA and CDR2 YSYEKL come from the germline V gene. With 1 base clipped from V and 4 bases from J, the junction kept 4 bases outside the gene matches. The CDR3 is 15 amino acids.

V usage is TRBV18 and J usage is TRBJ1-1, with D possibly being TRBD1 (6 bases). Germline assignment: CDR1 KGHSH and CDR2 LQKENI. The CDR3 is made up of 15 amino acids. Trimming removed 3 bases at V and 5 bases at J, with 16 bases between. CDR3 coding DNA: TGTGCCAGCTCACCCCTACAGGGTTCCTATACTGAAGCTTTCTTT. This gives the protein CASSPLQGSYTEAFF.

The chain combines TRBV7-9 with TRBJ2-7; D is possibly TRBD1 (6 bases). This CDR3 spans 15 amino acids. Germline assignment: CDR1 SEHNR and CDR2 FQNEAQ (reference sequence). Trimming removed 0 bases from V and 4 bases from J, with 13 bases in between. For the CDR3, the DNA is TGTGCCAGCAGCTTAGCCCACGGGACATTGTACGAGCAGTACTTC. Translated, it gives CASSLAHGTLYEQYF.

The rearrangement links TRBV30 to TRBJ2-7; 8 bases line up with TRBD1. The CDR3 contains 15 residues. CDR1 is GTSNPN, CDR2 SVGIG, per germline (reference sequence). J lost 5 bases, V lost 2 bases, and 11 bases had no gene match. The CDR3 reads CAWSPKIGQGHEQYF. In DNA form, the CDR3 reads TGTGCCTGGAGTCCCAAAATCGGACAGGGCCACGAGCAGTACTTC.